The 31 T cell receptor beta chains below all came from one sample that was sequenced in a study of PD-L1 blockade in urothelial cancer (dated by TCRdb to 2017 to 2019). This specimen's time point label, interpreted: pretreatment peripheral blood. Library preparation was by the immunoSEQ multiplex PCR assay. This immuneACCESS table, as held by TCRdb, lists in-frame sequences with V and J called but not all clones. Of the missing ones, under half trace to an unresolved V gene in checked studies; the others have no known cause. The sample table holds some 63,000 clones, of which about four fifths were seen once. Around 5.7% of the sample is taken by the ten largest. Sequencing used PBMCs, obtained around atezolizumab (anti-PD-L1) treatment. These receptors originate from a man between 65 and 85 years old with urothelial cancer.

The V call is TRBV18, the J call TRBJ2-3; D might be TRBD1 (7 bases). The CDR3 runs 16 residues. V lost 2 bases and J 4 bases, leaving 16 bases between the germline ends. Germline values: CDR1 KGHSH, CDR2 LQKENI. CDR3 nucleotides: TGTGCCAGCTCACCATACCCGGAGGGGGCCGCAGATACGCAGTATTTT. Its translation is CASSPYPEGAADTQYF.

V and J are TRBV5-1 and TRBJ1-2; 8 nucleotides line up with TRBD1. Germline CDR1 is SGHRS and CDR2 is YFSETQ. V trimming: 3 bases; J trimming: 0 bases; junction bases outside the gene matches: 7. The CDR3 is 16 residues long. The CDR3 loop reads CASSSLGQGPNYGYTF. The CDR3 coding sequence is TGCGCCAGCAGCTCGCTTGGACAGGGCCCTAACTATGGCTACACCTTC.

J is TRBJ1-2 and V is TRBV5-4; 8 bases are shared with TRBD1. Germline CDR1 SGHNT, CDR2 YYREEE (reference sequence). The CDR3 is 15 residues long. V gave up 3 bases and J gave up 3 bases; unmatched junction bases: 7. The CDR3 DNA reads TGTGCCAGCAGCTCCACCCAGGGGGCGGACTATGGCTACACCTTC. It specifies CASSSTQGADYGYTF.

As DNA, the CDR3 is TGTGCCAGCAGCTTTACGGGCCAAGAGACCCAGTACTTC. It codes for CASSFTGQETQYF. The J gene is TRBJ2-5, the V gene TRBV7-9; D uncertain. This CDR3 has 13 residues. Germline V gives CDR1 SEHNR, CDR2 FQNEAQ (reference sequence). Trimming shortened V by 3 bases and J by 1 base, and 6 bases separated the two germline ends.

This chain uses TRBV6-6 with TRBJ2-3, with 9 nucleotides matching TRBD1. The trim removed 2 bases at V and 7 bases at J, leaving 4 bases unmatched. This CDR3 comprises 14 residues. From germline, CDR1 is MNHNY and CDR2 SVGAGI (reference sequence). As DNA, the CDR3 is TGTGCCAGCAGTTACCGGGACAGGGTAAATACGCAGTATTTT. Amino acid sequence: CASSYRDRVNTQYF.

The V call is TRBV7-9, the J call TRBJ1-1; the D gene is possibly TRBD1 (6 bases). This CDR3 region has 15 residues. CDR1 SEHNR and CDR2 FQNEAQ come from the germline V gene (reference sequence). Between the trimmed V and J ends, which lost 4 bases and 1 base, there was a span of 13 bases. In DNA, the CDR3 is TGTGCCAGCAGCTGGGGGGGCAGGACGAACACTGAAGCTTTCTTT. Translation gives CASSWGGRTNTEAFF. The variable domain in full, completed from reference TRBV7-9 and TRBJ1-1, reads DTGVSQNPRHKITKRGQNVTFRCDPISEHNRLYWYRQTLGQGPEFLTYFQNEAQLEKSRLLSDRFSAERPKGSFSTLEIQRTEQGDSAMYLCASSWGGRTNTEAFFGQGTRLTVV.

V gene TRBV30 combines with J gene TRBJ2-1; TRBD1 is a possible D gene (5 bases). CDR3 length equals 15 residues. The V end was cut by 0 bases, the J end by 6 bases, with 15 bases between. In germline, CDR1 is GTSNPN, CDR2 SVGIG (reference sequence). The CDR3 sequence: CAWSVGHRLGNEQFF. DNA for the CDR3: TGTGCCTGGAGTGTAGGACACCGCTTAGGCAATGAGCAGTTCTTC. Complete variable domain (other parts from reference TRBV30 and TRBJ2-1): SQTIHQWPATLVQPVGSPLSLECTVEGTSNPNLYWYRQAAGRGLQLLFYSVGIGQISSEVPQNLSASRPQDRQFILSSKKLLLSDSGFYLCAWSVGHRLGNEQFFGPGTRLTVL.

As DNA, the CDR3 is TGTGCCAGCAGTCCTACCCGGGAGATAGGGAGAAACACTGAAGCTTTCTTT. Its protein product is CASSPTREIGRNTEAFF. The gene calls are TRBV11-2 and TRBJ1-1; D uncertain. Germline CDR1 and CDR2: SGHAT and FQNNGV. Trimming pared 6 bases from V and 2 bases from J, leaving 22 bases between. The CDR3 consists of 17 residues.

The J gene is TRBJ2-6, the V gene TRBV9; TRBD2 matches 8 bases. The CDR3 has 17 residues. Losses at the gene ends were 4 bases for V and 0 bases for J; bases not matched to a gene: 6. Germline loops: CDR1 SGDLS, CDR2 YYNGEE. The CDR3 bases are TGTGCCAGCAGCCACGGGGGGGCAAGCTCTGGGGCCAACGTCCTGACTTTC. Its protein product is CASSHGGASSGANVLTF.

J is TRBJ1-3 and V is TRBV5-1; perhaps TRBD1 as D (6 bases). The germline CDR1 and CDR2 sequences are SGHRS and YFSETQ. V was trimmed by 0 bases and J by 3 bases, leaving 7 bases between them. The CDR3 sequence is 14 residues long. CDR3 region: CASSLGDIGNTIYF. The CDR3 DNA reads TGCGCCAGCAGCTTGGGGGACATTGGAAACACCATATATTTT.

CDR3 DNA sequence: TGTGCCAGCAGCTTGAGCGGGGGGGCACGGGAGCAGTTCTTC. It translates to CASSLSGGAREQFF. This chain links TRBV7-3 with TRBJ2-1; 10 bases fit TRBD2. Germline assignment: CDR1 SGHTA and CDR2 FQGTGA. The CDR3 has 14 amino acids. V was pared by 3 bases and J by 10 bases, with 6 bases of the junction left unmatched.

The rearrangement links TRBV5-1 to TRBJ1-4; unclear D gene. Trimming removed 0 bases at V and 0 bases at J, with 9 bases between. The CDR3 spans 16 residues. Germline V lookup: CDR1 SGHRS, CDR2 YFSETQ. The CDR3 is CASSLGALATNEKLFF. CDR3 in DNA: TGCGCCAGCAGCTTGGGGGCACTAGCAACTAATGAAAAACTGTTTTTT.

J is TRBJ1-3 and V is TRBV10-3; D perhaps matches TRBD1 (5 bases). The CDR3 totals 16 residues. The V end lost 8 bases, the J end lost 0 bases, and 17 bases lay between the germline ends. The germline V gene has CDR1 ENHRY and CDR2 SYGVKD. CDR3 residues: CAIGGRGQSSGNTIYF. The CDR3 nucleotides read TGTGCCATCGGTGGAAGGGGCCAAAGCTCTGGAAACACCATATATTTT.

The table lists this clone with a few counts. V usage is TRBV5-4 and J usage is TRBJ1-6; 9 bases line up with TRBD1. V gave up 5 bases and J gave up 6 bases; unmatched junction bases: 3. This CDR3 spans 14 amino acids. Germline V CDR1 and CDR2: SGHNT, YYREEE (reference sequence). CDR3 nucleotides: TGTGCCAGCAGAAAGGACAGGGGTAATTCACCCCTCCACTTT. This encodes CASRKDRGNSPLHF.

To note about this clone: A read error may produce the germline difference seen at one junction end. The chain joins TRBV2 to TRBJ2-5; D may be TRBD2 (6 bases). This CDR3 is built from 14 residues. The germline gives CDR1 SNHLY, CDR2 FYNNEI. The CDR3 is CTSSEAAGGETQYF. CDR3 DNA: TGTACCAGCAGTGAAGCAGCGGGTGGAGAGACCCAGTACTTC.

This chain joins TRBV7-3 and TRBJ2-3; the match to TRBD2 covers 10 bases. Germline CDR1 and CDR2: SGHTA and FQGTGA. CDR3 length: 15 amino acids. The V segment lost 5 bases and the J segment 5 bases; nucleotides outside the gene matches: 7. The DNA of the CDR3 is TGTGCCAGCAGCCCCACCGGGACTAGCGAAGATACGCAGTATTTT. The encoded protein is CASSPTGTSEDTQYF.

The rearrangement joins TRBV11-2 to TRBJ1-1; TRBD1 aligns across 9 bases. V was clipped by 5 bases and J by 0 bases; unmatched bases: 1. Germline V lookup: CDR1 SGHAT, CDR2 FQNNGV. CDR3 length: 14 amino acids. CDR3 DNA: TGTGCCAGCAGCCGGGACAGGGTGAACACTGAAGCTTTCTTT. As protein: CASSRDRVNTEAFF.

The chain is built from TRBV7-8 and TRBJ2-1, with 10 bases fitting TRBD2. CDR1 and CDR2 from the germline V gene are SGHVS and FQNEAQ. This CDR3 has 12 residues. Trimming removed 5 bases from V and 15 bases from J; junction bases left unmatched: 7. The CDR3 DNA sequence: TGTGCCAGCAGCACTCGACTAGCGGGTACGTTCTTC. This encodes CASSTRLAGTFF.

The rearrangement joins TRBV7-3 to TRBJ1-1; the match to TRBD1 covers 8 bases. V lost 5 bases and J lost 4; bases outside the gene matches: 6. Germline CDR1 is SGHTA and CDR2 is FQGTGA. The CDR3 is made up of 14 amino acids. CDR3 bases: TGTGCCAGCAGCCCAAACGGACAGGGCACTGAAGCTTTCTTT. It encodes CASSPNGQGTEAFF.

This clone was counted between two and nine times. The chain joins TRBV13 to TRBJ1-3; 9 bases align to TRBD1. The germline V gene has CDR1 PRHDT and CDR2 FYEKMQ (reference sequence). Trimming at V came to 5 bases and at J to 4 bases, leaving 6 bases not matched to a gene. This CDR3 has 15 amino acids. The DNA of the CDR3 is TGTGCCAGCAGCCTACAGGGGGCGCTGGGAAACACCATATATTTT. This translates into CASSLQGALGNTIYF.

V gene TRBV14 combines with J gene TRBJ1-2; 8 bases align to TRBD1. Germline V CDR1 and CDR2: SGHDN, FVKESK. Trimming took 4 bases from V and 4 from J; bases not matched to a gene: 5. This CDR3 has 14 residues. CDR3 protein: CASSRQTGVYGYTF. CDR3 nucleotides: TGTGCCAGCAGCCGCCAGACAGGGGTCTATGGCTACACCTTC.

Here the CDR3 DNA reads TGTGCCAGTAGTATAGGGCAGGGGGACGAGCAGTACTTC. Translated: CASSIGQGDEQYF. The chain is built from TRBV19 and TRBJ2-7, with 7 bases identical to TRBD1. Losses at the gene ends were 1 base for V and 5 bases for J; bases not matched to a gene: 2. The germline gives CDR1 LNHDA, CDR2 SQIVND (reference sequence). There are 13 residues in the CDR3.

Concerning this clone itself: One junction end disagrees with the germline gene, perhaps due to a read error. The chain couples TRBV5-4 to TRBJ2-3; 8 nucleotides line up with TRBD1. CDR3 size: 11 residues. Germline-derived CDR1 and CDR2 are SGHNT and YYREEE (reference sequence). The CDR3 nucleotides read TGTGCCAGTACCGGACAGGGAACATGGGTTTTT. It codes for CASTGQGTWVF.

The chain recombines TRBV15 with TRBJ1-4; no reliable D call. In germline, CDR1 is LNHNV, CDR2 YYDKDF (reference sequence). The CDR3 extends over 15 amino acids. Trimming took 3 bases from V and 5 from J, leaving 13 bases between them. The CDR3 reads CATSSDGDRNEKLFF. CDR3 nucleotides: TGTGCCACCAGCAGCGACGGGGATCGAAATGAAAAACTGTTTTTT. Full variable domain (remainder filled in from reference TRBV15 and TRBJ1-4): DAMVIQNPRYQVTQFGKPVTLSCSQTLNHNVMYWYQQKSSQAPKLLFHYYDKDFNNEADTPDNFQSRRPNTSFCFLDIRSPGLGDTAMYLCATSSDGDRNEKLFFGSGTQLSVL.

V is TRBV18 and J is TRBJ2-5, with D perhaps matching TRBD2 (5 bases). V lost 3 bases, J lost 5 bases, and 16 bases lay in between. The CDR3 is made up of 15 amino acids. CDR1 and CDR2 from the germline V gene are KGHSH and LQKENI. CDR3 amino acids: CASSPLATRGETQYF. The CDR3 nucleotides read TGTGCCAGCTCACCCTTAGCGACCCGAGGGGAGACCCAGTACTTC. Full variable domain (outside the CDR3, taken from reference TRBV18 and TRBJ2-5): NAGVMQNPRHLVRRRGQEARLRCSPMKGHSHVYWYRQLPEEGLKFMVYLQKENIIDESGMPKERFSAEFPKEGPSILRIQQVVRGDSAAYFCASSPLATRGETQYFGPGTRLLVL.

The chain uses TRBV9 and TRBJ2-3; D might be TRBD1 (7 bases). The germline CDR1 and CDR2 sequences are SGDLS and YYNGEE. V was pared by 3 bases and J by 4 bases, with 18 bases between. The CDR3 is 16 amino acids. Written as DNA, the CDR3 is TGTGCCAGCAGCGCCCAAGAGCGGAGGGGGCCAGATACGCAGTATTTT. It translates to CASSAQERRGPDTQYF.

The V call is TRBV27, the J call TRBJ1-2, with D perhaps matching TRBD1 (6 bases). V was cut by 2 bases and J by 13 bases, with 17 bases left in between. Germline V gives CDR1 MNHEY, CDR2 SMNVEV (reference sequence). The CDR3 sequence is 13 residues long. In DNA form, the CDR3 reads TGTGCCAGCAGTTTAGCGCCGGACAGCCCGTCCACCTTC. Translation gives CASSLAPDSPSTF.

The chain combines TRBV5-1 with TRBJ2-3, with 10 bases identical to TRBD2. The length of the CDR3 is 16 residues. J was trimmed by 2 bases and V by 1 base; bases with no gene match: 4. Germline values: CDR1 SGHRS, CDR2 YFSETQ. The CDR3 nucleotides read TGCGCCAGCAGCTTGTTTAGCGGGGGGCCCACAGATACGCAGTATTTT. This gives the protein CASSLFSGGPTDTQYF.

The rearrangement uses TRBV19 and TRBJ2-1; possible D gene TRBD2, 7 bases. V lost 6 bases to trimming and J lost 1 base, with 13 bases between them. The length of the CDR3 is 15 residues. In germline, CDR1 is LNHDA, CDR2 SQIVND (reference sequence). CDR3 nucleotide sequence: TGTGCCAGTAGAGGGGGGGGAAGGTCCTACAATGAGCAGTTCTTC. It encodes CASRGGGRSYNEQFF.

CDR3 sequence: CASSPHREGGADTQYF. The CDR3, as DNA: TGTGCCAGCAGCCCCCATCGGGAAGGCGGAGCAGATACGCAGTATTTT. V is TRBV4-2 and J is TRBJ2-3, with D possibly being TRBD2 (5 bases). From germline, CDR1 is LGHNA and CDR2 YNFKEQ. V was pared by 4 bases and J by 4 bases, with 18 bases between. The CDR3 has 16 amino acids.

This clone was seen just once. The chain combines TRBV28 with TRBJ1-1; a possible D gene is TRBD1 (5 bases). CDR3 length: 17 residues. In germline, CDR1 is MDHEN, CDR2 SYDVKM. The ends were cut back, 0 bases at V and 2 bases at J, with 16 bases in the middle. The CDR3 DNA is TGTGCCAGCAGTTTATGGGTCGGGCGGGGGTTAAACACTGAAGCTTTCTTT. Translated: CASSLWVGRGLNTEAFF.